This T cell receptor (beta chain) appears in the sequencing data of a study of T cell repertoires in cytomegalovirus infection. Overall study context: Selection of CMV epitopes for the study included recently identified HLA-C-restricted and well-studied HLA-B-restricted ones.

Germline values: CDR1 MNHNY, CDR2 SVGAGI (reference sequence). Deletions cut 3 bases from V and 7 bases from J, with 13 bases between. This CDR3 is 14 amino acids long. Whole-study findings and limits: In two of eight donors, the top clonotype was HLA-C-restricted CMV-specific.

As for this clonotype: Its antigen remains unidentified.

TCRdb re-called the reads through MiXCR, storing one row per CDR3 protein. Among 450,000 to 550,000 distinct CDR3 sequences listed, about 42% were seen once. This rearrangement joins TRBV6-6 to TRBJ1-5, with D tentatively TRBD1 (5 bases). The sequence came from a human donor in good health (CMV status not recorded). Some clones in this sample may be carry-over from other donors' samples. Source: cultured PBMCs, taken from culture after CMV antigen stimulation. The CDR3 loop is CASSYRGGGQPQHF. As DNA, the CDR3 is TGTGCCAGCAGTTATCGGGGTGGGGGGCAGCCCCAGCATTTT.